This entry is about one T cell receptor beta chain. The data belong to a study of CD8 T cells in Susac syndrome. In the study overall: Clinically active disease was present in five or six of the sequenced Susac syndrome patients. Eight of these patients were in remission. Patients with Susac syndrome had blood drawn and were at that point therapy-naive, on corticosteroids, or on intravenous immunoglobulin alone.

V lost 5 bases to trimming and J lost 5 bases; unmatched junction nucleotides: 16. Germline V gene sequence: CDR1 DFQATT, CDR2 SNEGSKA (reference sequence). The CDR3 is 16 residues long. Reverse transcription used about 0.45 to 1 ug RNA and random hexamers. An immunoSEQ multiplex PCR generated amplified TCR beta CDR3 products spanning 54 Vbeta and 13 Jbeta. TCRdb used MiXCR to reprocess the immunoSEQ multiplex PCR reads, holding one entry per CDR3 protein. The data show some 170,000 distinct CDR3 sequences, 85% to 95% seen once. This sequence originates from a human donor with Susac syndrome. The gene calls are TRBV20-1 and TRBJ2-5, with 8 positions matching TRBD2. The sample was CD4+ T cells from PBMCs. CDR3 loop: CSAPGVIAGRYETQYF. CDR3 sequence (DNA): TGCAGTGCTCCCGGTGTAATAGCGGGGAGGTACGAGACCCAGTACTTC.